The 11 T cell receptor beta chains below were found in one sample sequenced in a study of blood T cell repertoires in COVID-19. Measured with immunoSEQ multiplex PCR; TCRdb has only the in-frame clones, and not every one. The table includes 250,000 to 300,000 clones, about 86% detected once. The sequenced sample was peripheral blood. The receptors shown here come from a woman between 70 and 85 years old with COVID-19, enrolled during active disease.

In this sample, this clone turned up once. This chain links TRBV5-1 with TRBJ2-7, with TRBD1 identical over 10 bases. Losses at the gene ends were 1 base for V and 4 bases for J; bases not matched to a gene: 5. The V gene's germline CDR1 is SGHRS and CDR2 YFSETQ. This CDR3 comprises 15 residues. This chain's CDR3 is CASSLWGQGRYEQYF. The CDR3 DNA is TGCGCCAGCAGCTTGTGGGGACAGGGGAGGTACGAGCAGTACTTC.

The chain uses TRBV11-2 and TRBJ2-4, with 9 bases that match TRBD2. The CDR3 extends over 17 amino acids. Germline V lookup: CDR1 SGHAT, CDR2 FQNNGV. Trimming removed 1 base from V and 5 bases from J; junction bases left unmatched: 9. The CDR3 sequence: CASSLATSSGDQNIQYF. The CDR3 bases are TGTGCCAGCAGCTTAGCGACGTCTAGCGGGGATCAAAACATTCAGTACTTC.

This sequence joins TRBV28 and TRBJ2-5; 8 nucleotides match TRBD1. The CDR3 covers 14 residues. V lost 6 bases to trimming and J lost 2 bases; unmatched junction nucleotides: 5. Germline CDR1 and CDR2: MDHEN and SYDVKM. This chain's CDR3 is CASSRQGWQETQYF. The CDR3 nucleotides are TGTGCCAGCAGCCGACAGGGGTGGCAAGAGACCCAGTACTTC.

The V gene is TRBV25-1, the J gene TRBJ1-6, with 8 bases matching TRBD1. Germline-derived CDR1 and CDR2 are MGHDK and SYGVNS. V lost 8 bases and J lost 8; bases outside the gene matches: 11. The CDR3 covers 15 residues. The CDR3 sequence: CASLQGQGADSPLHF. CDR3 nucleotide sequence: TGTGCCAGCCTCCAAGGGCAGGGGGCAGATTCACCCCTCCACTTT.

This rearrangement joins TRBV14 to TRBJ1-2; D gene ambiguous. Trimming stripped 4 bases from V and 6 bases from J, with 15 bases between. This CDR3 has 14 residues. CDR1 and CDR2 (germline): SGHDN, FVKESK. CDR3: CASSPSGRWHGYTF. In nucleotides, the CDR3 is TGTGCCAGCAGCCCATCCGGCAGGTGGCATGGCTACACCTTC. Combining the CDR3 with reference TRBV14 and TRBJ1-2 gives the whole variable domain EAGVTQFPSHSVIEKGQTVTLRCDPISGHDNLYWYRRVMGKEIKFLLHFVKESKQDESGMPNNRFLAERTGGTYSTLKVQPAELEDSGVYFCASSPSGRWHGYTFGSGTRLTVV.

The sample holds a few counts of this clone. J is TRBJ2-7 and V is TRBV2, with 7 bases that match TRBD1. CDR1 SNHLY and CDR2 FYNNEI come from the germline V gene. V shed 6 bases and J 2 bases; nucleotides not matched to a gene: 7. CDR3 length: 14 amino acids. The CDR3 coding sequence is TGTGCCAGCAGGTTAGGGACAGAAGCCTACGAGCAGTACTTC. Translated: CASRLGTEAYEQYF.

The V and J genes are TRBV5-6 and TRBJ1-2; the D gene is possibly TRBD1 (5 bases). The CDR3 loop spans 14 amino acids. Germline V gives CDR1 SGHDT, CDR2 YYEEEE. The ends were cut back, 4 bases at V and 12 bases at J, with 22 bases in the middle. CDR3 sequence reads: CASSLPSGWGDHTF. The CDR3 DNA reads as TGTGCCAGCAGCCTACCCTCCGGGTGGGGGGACCACACCTTC.

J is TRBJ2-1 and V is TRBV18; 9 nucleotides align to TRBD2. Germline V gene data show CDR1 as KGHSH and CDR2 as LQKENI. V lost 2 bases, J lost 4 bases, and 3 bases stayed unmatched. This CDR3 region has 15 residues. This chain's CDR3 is CASSPGGGGYNEQFF. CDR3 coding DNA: TGTGCCAGCTCACCAGGCGGGGGGGGATACAATGAGCAGTTCTTC.

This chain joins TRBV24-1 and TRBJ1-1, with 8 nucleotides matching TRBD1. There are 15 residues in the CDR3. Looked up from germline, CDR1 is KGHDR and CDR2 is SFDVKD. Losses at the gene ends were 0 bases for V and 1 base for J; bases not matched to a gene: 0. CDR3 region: CATSDLTGGNTEAFF. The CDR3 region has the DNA TGTGCCACCAGTGATTTGACAGGGGGGAACACTGAAGCTTTCTTT.

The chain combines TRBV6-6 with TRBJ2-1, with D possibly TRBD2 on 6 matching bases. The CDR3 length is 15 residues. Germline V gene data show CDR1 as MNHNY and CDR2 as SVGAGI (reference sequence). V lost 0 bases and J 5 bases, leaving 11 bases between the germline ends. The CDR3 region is CASSYSTRENNEQFF. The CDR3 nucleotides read TGTGCCAGCAGTTACTCGACTAGGGAAAACAATGAGCAGTTCTTC.

CDR3 in amino acids: CSVEERGGASTQYF. DNA of the CDR3: TGCAGCGTTGAAGAGAGGGGAGGGGCCAGTACGCAGTATTTT. The chain carries TRBV29-1 and TRBJ2-3; 7 bases are shared with TRBD2. V shed 0 bases, J shed 8 bases, and the junction held 8 bases outside the gene matches. Germline V gene sequence: CDR1 SQVTM, CDR2 ANQGSEA. The CDR3 runs to 14 residues.